These 29 T cell receptor beta chains came from one sample sequenced in a study of CD8 T cells in ankylosing spondylitis. From the 5' RACE reads, TCRdb called clonotypes with MiXCR, one entry per CDR3 protein. The sample contains 200,000 to 250,000 distinct CDR3 sequences, roughly 26% of which appear only once. Sequences were obtained from blood, either unsorted or a sorted T cell fraction (not recorded which). Receptor source: a male donor with ankylosing spondylitis or in good health (not recorded which).

With respect to this clonotype: This may come from a read error, since a much larger clone is one base off. The chain uses TRBV12-3 or TRBV12-4 and TRBJ1-5; perhaps TRBD1 as D (5 bases). The CDR3 totals 14 residues. The CDR3 coding sequence is TGTACCAGCAGTCGACTCTCCAGGGATCAGCCCCAGCATTTT. This codes for CTSSRLSRDQPQHF.

There are many counts of this clonotype. The chain uses TRBV3-1 and TRBJ1-3; D remains unclear. V was clipped by 4 bases and J by 0 bases, with 7 bases between them. Germline V lookup: CDR1 LGHDT, CDR2 YNNKEL (reference sequence). The CDR3 extends over 14 amino acids. The CDR3 nucleotides are TGTGCCAGCAGCCTCCAGATCTCTGGAAACACCATATATTTT. Its protein product is CASSLQISGNTIYF.

This clonotype was counted many times. V and J are TRBV11-2 and TRBJ1-2, with no clear D. V lost 5 bases and J lost 5, with 15 bases in between. The CDR3 spans 14 residues. Germline values: CDR1 SGHAT, CDR2 FQNNGV. The CDR3: CASSPFRGGYGYTF. The CDR3, as DNA: TGTGCCAGCAGCCCCTTCCGGGGAGGATATGGCTACACCTTC.

This clonotype was observed at least ten times. The gene calls are TRBV5-1 and TRBJ2-5, with no clear D. Trimming removed 1 base from V and 0 bases from J, with 7 bases in between. CDR1 and CDR2 (germline): SGHRS, YFSETQ. The CDR3 loop spans 14 amino acids. The CDR3 protein is CASSLHANQETQYF. CDR3 nucleotides: TGCGCCAGCAGCTTGCACGCCAACCAAGAGACCCAGTACTTC.

The genes are TRBV25-1 and TRBJ2-6; D unclear. Germline assignment: CDR1 MGHDK and CDR2 SYGVNS. Between the trimmed V and J ends, which lost 3 bases and 2 bases, there was a span of 11 bases. CDR3 length equals 16 residues. Here the CDR3 reads CASSDQTRTGANVLTF. The CDR3 nucleotides are TGTGCCAGCAGTGACCAGACCCGGACTGGGGCCAACGTCCTGACTTTC. Supplemented by reference TRBV25-1 and TRBJ2-6, the full variable domain reads EADIYQTPRYLVIGTGKKITLECSQTMGHDKMYWYQQDPGMELHLIHYSYGVNSTEKGDLSSESTVSRIRTEHFPLTLESARPSHTSQYLCASSDQTRTGANVLTFGAGSRLTVL.

This clonotype appeared a single time. A much larger clone lies a single base off, so this may be a read error. This chain joins TRBV29-1 and TRBJ2-1; no reliable D call. This CDR3 has 12 residues. Per germline, CDR1 SQVTM and CDR2 ANQGSEA. The CDR3 protein is CSVDLLYNEEFF. The CDR3 DNA reads as TGCAGCGTTGATCTTCTCTACAATGAGGAGTTCTTC.

On this clonotype: The CDR3 does not end in the conserved phenylalanine or tryptophan, so this is likely a read error. CDR3 DNA: TGTGCCAGCAGCTTCAGCTCCTACGAGCAGTACCTC. Protein product: CASSFSSYEQYL. The rearrangement joins TRBV7-2 to TRBJ2-7; D uncertain. Germline assignment: CDR1 SGHTA and CDR2 FQGNSA. The CDR3 consists of 12 residues. Between the trimmed V and J ends, which lost 3 bases and 0 bases, there was a span of 3 bases.

As to this clonotype: An end of the junction does not agree with germline; a read error may underlie this. The chain uses TRBV20-1 and TRBJ1-2, with D perhaps TRBD1 (5 bases). CDR1 is DFQATT and CDR2 is SNEGSKA in the germline V gene (reference sequence). The CDR3 runs 16 residues. CDR3: CSARALRDGSFYGYPF. CDR3 nucleotide sequence: TGCAGTGCTAGAGCCCTCCGGGACGGCTCTTTCTATGGCTACCCCTTC.

The table lists this clonotype with many counts. This sequence joins TRBV29-1 and TRBJ2-5; D is tentatively TRBD1 or TRBD2 (6 bases each). V lost 8 bases and J lost 4, with 14 bases in between. Per germline, CDR1 SQVTM and CDR2 ANQGSEA. This CDR3 is built from 12 residues. CDR3 nucleotide sequence: TGCAGCATCCAAGGGGGAGGAGAGACCCAGTACTTC. This codes for CSIQGGGETQYF.

This clonotype was seen at least ten times. The chain employs TRBV11-2 and TRBJ2-2, with TRBD2 matching 7 bases. The junction had 5 bases not matched to a gene; V was cut back by 3 bases and J by 1 base. CDR3 size: 16 residues. Germline loops: CDR1 SGHAT, CDR2 FQNNGV. In nucleotides, the CDR3 is TGTGCCAGCAGCTTCCGGGACTACCAGAACACCGGGGAGCTGTTTTTT. It encodes CASSFRDYQNTGELFF.

The chain joins TRBV18 to TRBJ1-1; TRBD1 matches 7 bases. V gave up 3 bases and J gave up 4 bases; unmatched junction bases: 5. This CDR3 contains 14 residues. Germline assignment: CDR1 KGHSH and CDR2 LQKENI. CDR3 protein: CASSPGQSSTEAFF. CDR3 nucleotides: TGTGCCAGCTCACCGGGACAGAGTTCCACTGAAGCTTTCTTT.

CDR3 in DNA: TGCAGCGTTGAAGGTGTGTTGGGCCAGGGGGTCGCCAATGAGCAGTTCTTC. Protein product: CSVEGVLGQGVANEQFF. The gene calls are TRBV29-1 and TRBJ2-1; 7 nucleotides line up with TRBD1. V shed 1 base, J shed 6 bases, and the junction held 15 bases outside the gene matches. CDR1 and CDR2 (germline): SQVTM, ANQGSEA. The CDR3 covers 17 residues.

In this sample, this clonotype turned up many times. J is TRBJ2-1 and V is TRBV20-1; TRBD2 aligns across 10 bases. The V gene's germline CDR1 is DFQATT and CDR2 SNEGSKA (reference sequence). The CDR3 covers 15 residues. V lost 7 bases and J lost 9; bases outside the gene matches: 15. The DNA of the CDR3 is TGCAGTGGGTTCCAGACTAGCGGGCTTAGGGGTGAGCAGTTCTTC. Translation: CSGFQTSGLRGEQFF.

This clonotype was detected many times. The chain links TRBV25-1 to TRBJ1-2, with unresolved D. V lost 4 bases to trimming and J lost 2 bases, with 5 bases between them. Germline V gives CDR1 MGHDK, CDR2 SYGVNS. This CDR3 comprises 12 residues. The CDR3 region has the DNA TGTGCCAGCAGTGGTCAGAACTATGGCTACACCTTC. It encodes CASSGQNYGYTF.

The gene calls are TRBV5-1 and TRBJ2-3; possible D gene TRBD2, 5 bases. The CDR3 is made up of 11 amino acids. In germline, CDR1 is SGHRS, CDR2 YFSETQ. Deletions cut 4 bases from V and 9 bases from J, with 9 bases between. For the CDR3, the DNA is TGCGCCAGCAGCACTGGAGGAACGCAGTATTTT. Amino acids: CASSTGGTQYF.

This clonotype was observed a few times. The chain employs TRBV2 and TRBJ2-2, with D perhaps TRBD2 (5 bases). V was pared by 7 bases and J by 0 bases, with 12 bases between. This CDR3 has 15 amino acids. The germline gives CDR1 SNHLY, CDR2 FYNNEI. The CDR3: CASKFEGSNTGELFF. CDR3 DNA: TGTGCCAGCAAATTTGAGGGCTCGAACACCGGGGAGCTGTTTTTT.

This clonotype showed up just once. The chain is built from TRBV10-3 and TRBJ2-2; D may be TRBD2 (6 bases). Germline V gene lookup returns CDR1 ENHRY and CDR2 SYGVKD. Trimming removed 6 bases at V and 4 bases at J, with 15 bases between. The CDR3 is 15 residues long. The CDR3 sequence: CAISAGLSSTGELFF. Written as DNA, the CDR3 is TGTGCCATCAGCGCGGGACTCTCAAGCACCGGGGAGCTGTTTTTT.

V is TRBV6-1 and J is TRBJ1-6; unclear D gene. The CDR3 spans 14 residues. V was trimmed by 3 bases and J by 8 bases, leaving 11 bases between them. CDR1 and CDR2 from the germline V gene are MNHNS and SASEGT. CDR3 coding DNA: TGTGCCAGCAGTGACGGCCCTAGGGATTCACCCCTCCACTTT. Residues: CASSDGPRDSPLHF.

The chain links TRBV6-5 to TRBJ1-3; D gene uncertain. From germline, CDR1 is MNHEY and CDR2 SVGAGI. This CDR3 has 13 residues. V shed 0 bases and J shed 4 bases, with 4 bases lying between them. CDR3 residues: CASSYSGGNTIYF. The CDR3 DNA is TGTGCCAGCAGTTACTCAGGGGGAAACACCATATATTTT.

The chain is built from TRBV29-1 and TRBJ1-2, with 7 bases fitting TRBD1. The CDR3 runs 13 residues. J gave up 3 bases and V 6 bases, and 7 bases lay outside the gene matches. Looked up from germline, CDR1 is SQVTM and CDR2 is ANQGSEA. The CDR3 reads CSVKQGLDYGYTF. CDR3 sequence (DNA): TGCAGCGTGAAACAGGGGCTCGACTATGGCTACACCTTC.

This clonotype was seen at least ten times. The rearrangement joins TRBV29-1 to TRBJ2-7; a possible D gene is TRBD1 (6 bases). The germline V gene encodes CDR1 SQVTM and CDR2 ANQGSEA. V lost 4 bases and J 5 bases, leaving 12 bases between the germline ends. The CDR3 consists of 12 residues. The CDR3: CSVATGYHEQYF. CDR3 DNA sequence: TGCAGCGTTGCAACAGGGTACCACGAGCAGTACTTC.

This clonotype showed up just once. This rearrangement joins TRBV6-1 to TRBJ2-7, with 7 bases fitting TRBD1. This CDR3 is built from 16 residues. V gave up 3 bases and J gave up 2 bases; unmatched junction bases: 10. Germline V gives CDR1 MNHNS, CDR2 SASEGT. As DNA, the CDR3 is TGTGCCAGCAGTGAGCCTAACAGGGGTTCGGCCTACGAGCAGTACTTC. Residues: CASSEPNRGSAYEQYF.

The chain links TRBV7-2 to TRBJ2-7; the match to TRBD1 covers 7 bases. Germline CDR1 reads SGHTA; CDR2 reads FQGNSA. Trimming removed 5 bases from V and 2 bases from J; junction bases left unmatched: 6. The length of the CDR3 is 14 residues. CDR3 nucleotide sequence: TGTGCCAGCAGCCAAATCGGACAGGCCTACGAGCAGTACTTC. Translation: CASSQIGQAYEQYF.

CDR3: CASSFGGPRNIQYF. Here the CDR3 DNA reads TGTGCCAGCAGTTTCGGGGGGCCAAGAAACATTCAGTACTTC. This rearrangement joins TRBV12-3 or TRBV12-4 to TRBJ2-4; TRBD2 might be the D (7 bases). V was pared by 3 bases and J by 6 bases, with 12 bases between. This CDR3 has 14 residues.

With respect to this clonotype: This may stem from a read error, because a much larger clone lies one nucleotide away. The conserved phenylalanine or tryptophan is not found at the CDR3 terminus, so this likely reflects a read error. The chain joins TRBV24-1 to TRBJ2-5; D call uncertain. The ends were cut back, 1 base at V and 2 bases at J, with 10 bases in the middle. The CDR3 covers 15 residues. Germline CDR1 and CDR2: KGHDR and SFDVKD. Written as DNA, the CDR3 is TGTGCCACCAGTGATTTAGCAGGAATACAAGAGACCCAGTACTAC. Translated: CATSDLAGIQETQYY.

This clonotype was seen repeatedly, ten times or more. The chain is built from TRBV20-1 and TRBJ2-1; D gene ambiguous. This CDR3 comprises 12 residues. Germline assignment: CDR1 DFQATT and CDR2 SNEGSKA (reference sequence). V shed 5 bases and J shed 8 bases, with 13 bases lying between them. The CDR3 DNA follows: TGCAGTGCTCATGAAACCGGTTATGAGCAGTTCTTC. Translated: CSAHETGYEQFF.

This clonotype was seen a few times. The J gene is TRBJ2-7, the V gene TRBV20-1, with 9 bases fitting TRBD1. This CDR3 has 15 residues. The V and J ends lost 5 bases and 1 base, in that order; junction bases with no gene match: 9. Germline-derived CDR1 and CDR2 are DFQATT and SNEGSKA (reference sequence). CDR3 DNA sequence: TGCAGTGCTGCACAACAGGGACAGGGATCCTACGAGCAGTACTTC. Its protein is CSAAQQGQGSYEQYF.

V usage is TRBV6-2 or TRBV6-3 and J usage is TRBJ2-1, with TRBD2 identical over 9 bases. Per the germline V gene, CDR1 is MNHEY and CDR2 is SVGEGT. The length of the CDR3 is 14 residues. Trimming at V came to 6 bases and at J to 3 bases, leaving 3 bases not matched to a gene. The CDR3 reads CASRLREGYNEQFF. CDR3 sequence (DNA): TGTGCCAGCAGACTGCGGGAGGGCTACAATGAGCAGTTCTTC.

This clonotype was recorded a few times. This chain links TRBV20-1 with TRBJ2-7, with 12 nucleotides matching TRBD1. Germline V gene data show CDR1 as DFQATT and CDR2 as SNEGSKA (reference sequence). There are 17 residues in the CDR3. CDR3 DNA: TGCAGCCTCGTCCGGGACAGGGGGCGTGTAAGCCCAAACGAGCAGTACTTC. This codes for CSLVRDRGRVSPNEQYF.